This TCR beta chain was sequenced in a study of blood T cell repertoires in COVID-19. About the study: Researchers got acute and convalescent COVID-19 samples from the United States, Italy and Spain.

Looked up from germline, CDR1 is WSHSY and CDR2 is SAAADI. Trimming cost V 2 bases and J 4 bases, with 11 bases left between them. The CDR3 spans 14 residues. The age range of participants was about 18 to 100 years, with residence in roughly 25 US areas. Per the original methods: For nucleated cells, counts were estimated from reference gene primer amplification. The data were produced by immunoSEQ multiplex PCR, yet TCRdb's version contains in-frame clones alone and is incomplete. The V and J calls and clone size are taken from that table; D and trimming were inferred from the DNA. The table shows hundreds of thousands of clones, with about four fifths occurring only once.

The genes are TRBV10-2 and TRBJ1-2; D may be TRBD1 (5 bases). The clonotype originates from a woman in her forties or fifties who had been exposed to COVID-19. The sample was PBMCs or T cells enriched from blood (not recorded which). The CDR3 coding sequence is TGCGCCAGCAGTGAGAGACAGCCTCCCTATGGCTACACCTTC. Amino acid sequence: CASSERQPPYGYTF.